These 17 T cell receptor beta chains share one sample of origin, sequenced in a study of T cells in Graves' hyperthyroidism and ophthalmopathy. What was amplified from RNA transcripts were TCR beta CDR3 regions. TCR CDR3 regions were first amplified by RT-PCR with HTBI primers. TCRdb reprocessed the multiplex PCR reads with MiXCR, giving one entry per CDR3 protein. Found here are nearly 250,000 distinct CDR3 sequences, about 17% of them singletons; the top ten hold around 30%. The specimen sequenced was blood. All receptors come from a woman in her late teens or twenties with Graves' ophthalmopathy.

In its sample, this clonotype was seen many times. The CDR3 coding sequence is TGTGCCAGCAGTTGGAGGGAGACAGATACGCAGTATTTT. Translating gives CASSWRETDTQYF. J is TRBJ2-3 and V is TRBV28, with D possibly matching TRBD2 (6 bases). Deletions cut 4 bases from V and 3 bases from J, with 8 bases between. Germline V lookup: CDR1 MDHEN, CDR2 SYDVKM. CDR3 length: 13 residues.

This clonotype was picked up many times. The chain uses TRBV6-1 and TRBJ2-1; 7 bases align to TRBD2. The CDR3 has 17 amino acids. Per germline, CDR1 MNHNS and CDR2 SASEGT. J lost 0 bases, V lost 4 bases, and 9 bases had no gene match. The CDR3 spells CASSGGGPTSSYNEQFF. In DNA form, the CDR3 reads TGTGCCAGCAGTGGGGGAGGGCCGACGAGCTCCTACAATGAGCAGTTCTTC.

This clonotype has a count of ten or more. The chain carries TRBV7-9 and TRBJ2-7, with no clear D. The CDR3 loop spans 15 amino acids. V gave up 5 bases and J gave up 1 base, with 15 bases separating them. The germline gives CDR1 SEHNR, CDR2 FQNEAQ (reference sequence). CDR3 sequence reads: CASSPDVVLSYEQYF. In nucleotides, the CDR3 is TGTGCCAGCAGCCCTGATGTGGTGTTGTCCTACGAGCAGTACTTC.

This clonotype was detected ten times or more. J is TRBJ2-5 and V is TRBV29-1; 13 bases map to TRBD2. The CDR3 is made up of 15 amino acids. The ends lost 4 bases at V and 7 bases at J; junction bases unmatched: 9. From germline, CDR1 is SQVTM and CDR2 ANQGSEA. The CDR3 sequence is CSVGGGLAGSGTQYF. The CDR3 coding sequence is TGCAGCGTTGGGGGGGGACTAGCGGGATCCGGGACCCAGTACTTC.

This clonotype has a count of ten or more. The rearrangement uses TRBV20-1 and TRBJ1-1; D is unresolved. Trimming left V 5 bases short and J 4 bases short, with 14 bases between. The V gene's germline CDR1 is DFQATT and CDR2 SNEGSKA (reference sequence). The CDR3 runs to 13 residues. Written as DNA, the CDR3 is TGCAGTGCTGGTCGAAGTTGGAGCACTGAAGCTTTCTTT. This encodes CSAGRSWSTEAFF.

This clonotype occurred many times. The CDR3 coding sequence is TGCAGCGTTGACACCTCAACCACGAGCGGCTACACCTTC. The encoded protein is CSVDTSTTSGYTF. The V gene is TRBV29-1, the J gene TRBJ1-2; D uncertain. CDR3 length: 13 amino acids. Trimming removed 3 bases from V and 8 bases from J, with 16 bases in between. The germline V gene has CDR1 SQVTM and CDR2 ANQGSEA.

This chain links TRBV14 with TRBJ1-3; weak D call: TRBD1 (5 bases). The V end lost 0 bases, the J end lost 3 bases, and 18 bases lay between the germline ends. The CDR3 contains 18 residues. Germline V CDR1 and CDR2: SGHDN, FVKESK. CDR3 coding DNA: TGTGCCAGCAGCCAAGAACCAGGACAACGAGGTTATGGAAACACCATATATTTT. Its protein product is CASSQEPGQRGYGNTIYF.

The chain recombines TRBV9 with TRBJ2-1; 8 bases fit TRBD1. With 2 bases clipped from V and 6 bases from J, the junction kept 7 bases outside the gene matches. CDR1 is SGDLS and CDR2 is YYNGEE in the germline V gene. The CDR3 covers 15 residues. CDR3 sequence: CASSVAGTGLNEQFF. CDR3 DNA sequence: TGTGCCAGCAGCGTTGCGGGGACAGGCCTCAATGAGCAGTTCTTC.

In the case of this clonotype: Possible read error: a much larger clone is one base away. The rearrangement links TRBV5-5 to TRBJ2-1; no definite D call. The last part of the DNA fits TRBJ2-7 better; the J call may be wrong. CDR3 length: 13 amino acids. Germline V gene data show CDR1 as SGHKS and CDR2 as YYEKEE (reference sequence). The CDR3 nucleotides read TGTGCCAGCAGCTTTTCTCTGGGCAGTGAGCAGTACTTC. This encodes CASSFSLGSEQYF.

This clonotype was seen repeatedly, ten times or more. The chain uses TRBV2 and TRBJ1-6; 8 bases line up with TRBD1. V lost 2 bases and J lost 5; bases outside the gene matches: 2. CDR1 and CDR2 from the germline V gene are SNHLY and FYNNEI. The CDR3 spans 15 residues. In nucleotides, the CDR3 is TGTGCCAGCAGTGAACAGGGGGCGCATAATTCACCCCTCCACTTT. Encoded protein: CASSEQGAHNSPLHF.

The CDR3 DNA follows: TGTGCCAGCAGCCGCCCCGGGACAGGGGGAGGAAACACCATATATTTT. It codes for CASSRPGTGGGNTIYF. J is TRBJ1-3 and V is TRBV3-1, with 11 bases identical to TRBD1. J gave up 4 bases and V 4 bases, and 6 bases lay outside the gene matches. This CDR3 spans 16 amino acids. The germline CDR1 and CDR2 sequences are LGHDT and YNNKEL (reference sequence).

V gene TRBV28 combines with J gene TRBJ1-4, with D hard to call. This CDR3 region has 17 residues. Germline V gene data show CDR1 as MDHEN and CDR2 as SYDVKM. Trimming removed 0 bases at V and 0 bases at J, with 11 bases between. The CDR3 bases are TGTGCCAGCAGTTTATGGGACGATAAAGCAACTAATGAAAAACTGTTTTTT. Its protein is CASSLWDDKATNEKLFF.

This clonotype appeared many times. The chain employs TRBV10-3 and TRBJ2-1; 7 bases line up with TRBD2. The CDR3 is made up of 18 amino acids. CDR1 is ENHRY and CDR2 is SYGVKD in the germline V gene. V dropped 0 bases and J dropped 5; count of bases not matched to a gene: 13. For the CDR3, the DNA is TGTGCCATCAGTGAGTCGAAATATCGCGGGAGTAACAACAATGAGCAGTTCTTC. It specifies CAISESKYRGSNNNEQFF.

This clonotype has just a few counts. J is TRBJ1-3 and V is TRBV4-1; weak D call: TRBD1 (5 bases). The CDR3 spans 16 residues. Trimming shortened V by 2 bases and J by 0 bases, and 11 bases separated the two germline ends. Germline assignment: CDR1 MGHRA and CDR2 YSYEKL. The CDR3 here is CASSQWQGFSGNTIYF. CDR3 bases: TGCGCCAGCAGCCAATGGCAGGGCTTCTCTGGAAACACCATATATTTT.

There are many counts of this clonotype. The rearrangement joins TRBV29-1 to TRBJ2-3, with 13 positions matching TRBD2. The CDR3 is 16 residues long. V shed 1 base, J shed 5 bases, and the junction held 6 bases outside the gene matches. Germline V lookup: CDR1 SQVTM, CDR2 ANQGSEA. The CDR3 here is CSVEGGTSGNLDTQYF. In DNA, the CDR3 is TGCAGCGTTGAAGGCGGGACTAGCGGGAATCTAGATACGCAGTATTTT.

This clonotype was counted at least ten times. The rearrangement joins TRBV5-1 to TRBJ1-2; D ambiguous. CDR3 length: 13 residues. The germline V gene has CDR1 SGHRS and CDR2 YFSETQ. V lost 1 base and J lost 4, with 8 bases in between. CDR3 amino acids: CASSLSESYGYTF. CDR3 coding DNA: TGCGCCAGCAGCTTGTCCGAGTCCTATGGCTACACCTTC.

Ten or more counts support this clonotype. The V and J genes are TRBV3-1 and TRBJ1-2, with a weak D call TRBD1 (6 bases). Trimming cost V 0 bases and J 8 bases, with 16 bases left between them. In germline, CDR1 is LGHDT, CDR2 YNNKEL (reference sequence). The CDR3 extends over 15 amino acids. The CDR3 here is CASSQDGGRGGGYTF. In DNA, the CDR3 is TGTGCCAGCAGCCAAGATGGGGGCAGGGGCGGCGGCTACACCTTC.